Below are 5 T cell receptor beta chains sequenced from a single sample in a study of cytomegalovirus exposure and HLA in healthy donors. Here immunoSEQ multiplex PCR was the method, and the copy in TCRdb shows in-frame clones only, minus some. The sample consists of tens of thousands of clones, approximately 81% of them appearing once. Material: PBMCs. The origin of the receptors is a woman under 30 in good health and CMV-seropositive.

In nucleotides, the CDR3 is TGTGCCAGCAGTTACTCAGACAGGGGGCTCACTGAAGCTTTCTTT. Protein sequence: CASSYSDRGLTEAFF. V is TRBV6-5 and J is TRBJ1-1, with 10 positions matching TRBD1. Unmatched junction bases numbered 2, after V lost 0 bases and J lost 4 bases. The V gene's germline CDR1 is MNHEY and CDR2 SVGAGI. This CDR3 spans 15 amino acids.

The J gene is TRBJ1-1, the V gene TRBV13; possible D gene TRBD1, 5 bases. Germline-derived CDR1 and CDR2 are PRHDT and FYEKMQ (reference sequence). The CDR3 extends over 14 amino acids. V was cut by 2 bases and J by 1 base, with 8 bases left in between. The CDR3 bases are TGTGCCAGCAGCTTAAGGGGAGGGAACACTGAAGCTTTCTTT. It is translated as CASSLRGGNTEAFF.

The chain carries TRBV11-2 and TRBJ1-4; D gene ambiguous. The V gene's germline CDR1 is SGHAT and CDR2 FQNNGV. Trimming removed 4 bases at V and 8 bases at J, with 8 bases between. The CDR3 sequence is 12 residues long. The CDR3 bases are TGTGCCAGCAGCTCCTCCTCCGAAAAACTGTTTTTT. Translating gives CASSSSSEKLFF.

This chain links TRBV27 with TRBJ1-1; TRBD1 is a possible D gene (6 bases). Germline lookup yields CDR1 MNHEY and CDR2 SMNVEV (reference sequence). This CDR3 comprises 15 residues. V lost 5 bases, J lost 5 bases, and 18 bases lay in between. The CDR3 loop is CASSPPTGSTTEAFF. In DNA, the CDR3 is TGTGCCAGCAGTCCCCCCACAGGGTCGACTACTGAAGCTTTCTTT.

The chain uses TRBV18 and TRBJ2-1; TRBD2 is a possible D gene (7 bases). V was cut by 5 bases and J by 2 bases, with 16 bases left in between. The CDR3 covers 16 residues. Germline V gives CDR1 KGHSH, CDR2 LQKENI. CDR3 residues: CASSTSGGGAYNEQFF. The CDR3 nucleotides are TGTGCCAGCTCAACTTCGGGCGGGGGCGCCTACAATGAGCAGTTCTTC. The full variable domain, with the rest looked up from reference TRBV18 and TRBJ2-1, is NAGVMQNPRHLVRRRGQEARLRCSPMKGHSHVYWYRQLPEEGLKFMVYLQKENIIDESGMPKERFSAEFPKEGPSILRIQQVVRGDSAAYFCASSTSGGGAYNEQFFGPGTRLTVL.